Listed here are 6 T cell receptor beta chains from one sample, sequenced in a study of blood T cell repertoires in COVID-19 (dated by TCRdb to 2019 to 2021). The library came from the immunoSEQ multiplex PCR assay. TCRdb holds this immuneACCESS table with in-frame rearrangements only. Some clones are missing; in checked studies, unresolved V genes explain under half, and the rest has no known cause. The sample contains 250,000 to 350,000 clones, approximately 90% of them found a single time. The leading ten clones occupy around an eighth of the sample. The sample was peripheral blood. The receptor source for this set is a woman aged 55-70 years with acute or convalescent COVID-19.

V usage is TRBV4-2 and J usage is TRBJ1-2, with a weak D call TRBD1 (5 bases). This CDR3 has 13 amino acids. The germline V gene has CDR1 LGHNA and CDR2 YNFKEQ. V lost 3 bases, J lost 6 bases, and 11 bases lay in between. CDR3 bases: TGTGCCAGCAGCCACGGGCAGGGTGATGGCTACACCTTC. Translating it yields CASSHGQGDGYTF.

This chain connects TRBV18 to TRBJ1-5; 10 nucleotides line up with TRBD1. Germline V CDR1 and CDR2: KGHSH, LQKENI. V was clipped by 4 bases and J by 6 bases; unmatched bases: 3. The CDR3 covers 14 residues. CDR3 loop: CASSRGTGVQPQHF. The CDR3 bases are TGTGCCAGCTCACGAGGGACAGGGGTTCAGCCCCAGCATTTT.

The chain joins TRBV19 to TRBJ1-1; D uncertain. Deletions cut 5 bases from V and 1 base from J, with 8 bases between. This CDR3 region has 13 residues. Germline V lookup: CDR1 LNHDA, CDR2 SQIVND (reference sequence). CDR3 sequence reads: CASSQGRNTEAFF. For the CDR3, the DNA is TGTGCCAGTAGTCAAGGGAGGAACACTGAAGCTTTCTTT.

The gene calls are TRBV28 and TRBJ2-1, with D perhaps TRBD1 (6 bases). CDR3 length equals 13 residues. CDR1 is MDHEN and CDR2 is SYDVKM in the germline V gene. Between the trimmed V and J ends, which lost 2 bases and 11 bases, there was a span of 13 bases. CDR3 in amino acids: CASSLNRAMKQFF. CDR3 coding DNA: TGTGCCAGCAGTTTAAACAGGGCAATGAAGCAGTTCTTC.

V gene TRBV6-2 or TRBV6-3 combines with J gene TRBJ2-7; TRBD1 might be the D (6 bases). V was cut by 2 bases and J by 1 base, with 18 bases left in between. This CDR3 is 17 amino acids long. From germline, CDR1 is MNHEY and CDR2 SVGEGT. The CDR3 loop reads CASSYPHRAGLSYEQYF. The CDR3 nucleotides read TGTGCCAGCAGTTACCCCCACAGGGCAGGGTTGTCCTACGAGCAGTACTTC.

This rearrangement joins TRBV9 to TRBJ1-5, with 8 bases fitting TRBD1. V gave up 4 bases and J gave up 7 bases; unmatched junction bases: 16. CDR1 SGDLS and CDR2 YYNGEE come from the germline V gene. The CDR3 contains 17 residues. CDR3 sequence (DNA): TGTGCCAGCAGCCCCACTGCCGAGGACAGGGTTGGACAGCCCCAGCATTTT. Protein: CASSPTAEDRVGQPQHF.